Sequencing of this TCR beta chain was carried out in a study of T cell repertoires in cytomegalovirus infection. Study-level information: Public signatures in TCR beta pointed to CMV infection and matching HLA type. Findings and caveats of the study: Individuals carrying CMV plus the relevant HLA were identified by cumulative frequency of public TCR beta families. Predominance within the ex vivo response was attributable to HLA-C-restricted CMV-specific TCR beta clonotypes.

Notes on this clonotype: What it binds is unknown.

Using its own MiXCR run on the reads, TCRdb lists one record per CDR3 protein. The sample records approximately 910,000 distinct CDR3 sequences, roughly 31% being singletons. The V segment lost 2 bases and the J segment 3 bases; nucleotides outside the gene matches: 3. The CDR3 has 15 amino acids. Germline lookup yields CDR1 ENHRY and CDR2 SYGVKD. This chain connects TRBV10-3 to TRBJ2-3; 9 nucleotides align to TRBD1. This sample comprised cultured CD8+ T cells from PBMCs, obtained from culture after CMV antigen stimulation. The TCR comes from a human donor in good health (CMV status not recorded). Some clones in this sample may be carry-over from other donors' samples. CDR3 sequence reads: CAISEADRGTDTQYF. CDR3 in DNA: TGTGCCATCAGTGAGGCCGACAGGGGGACAGATACGCAGTATTTT.